Listed here is a single T cell receptor (beta chain). Antigen: not known. This entry comes from a study of neurological immune-mediated disorders. Whole-study results and caveats: The expanded clones of different subjects shared no CDR3 amino acid sequences (suggesting private repertoires in all groups).

The cDNA was synthesized by means of template-switch 5'RACE, which was carried out with 10-nucleotide random UMIs. Every sequencing run drew on 15-18 subjects and yielded over 170 million TCR-beta sequences. Each CDR3 protein is one row after TCRdb ran MiXCR on the 5' RACE reads. The sample has about 53,000 distinct CDR3 sequences, about 8% seen once; the top ten hold roughly 2%. This CDR3 is built from 13 residues. CDR1 and CDR2 from the germline V gene are SQVTM and ANQGSEA. Trimming pared 8 bases from V and 8 bases from J, leaving 19 bases between. Specified time point: longitudinal time-point 3. The specimen was PBMCs. This chain links TRBV29-1 with TRBJ2-1; D gene unclear. This sequence was found in a woman aged 40 to 50 in good health. The CDR3 region has the DNA TGCAGCTCACTCCTAGGAAGGTGGGATGAGCAGTTCTTC. Amino acids: CSSLLGRWDEQFF.